The 24 T cell receptor beta chains given below trace back to one sample, sequenced in a study of PD-1 blockade in classical Hodgkin lymphoma. The sample's time point: cycle 4 day 1 (C4D1), after five to seven weeks of nivolumab. Each patient's relapse followed autologous stem cell transplantation, and brentuximab vedotin exposure varied. Method: immunoSEQ multiplex PCR; TCRdb's copy keeps in-frame clones and lacks some. The data contain about 47,000 clones, almost 90% of them seen just once; the ten biggest clones take up approximately 14%. Sequenced material: peripheral blood mononuclear cells (PBMCs), taken before the fourth cycle of nivolumab. All receptors derive from a human donor with classical Hodgkin lymphoma.

V gene TRBV29-1 combines with J gene TRBJ1-1, with D maybe TRBD1 (5 bases). Germline CDR1 SQVTM, CDR2 ANQGSEA. CDR3 length equals 12 residues. The V end was cut by 6 bases, the J end by 2 bases, with 10 bases between. The CDR3 sequence: CSVTRDNTEAFF. The CDR3 nucleotides are TGCAGCGTCACCCGGGACAACACTGAAGCTTTCTTT.

The rearrangement links TRBV25-1 to TRBJ2-6; possibly TRBD2 for D (5 bases). The CDR3 is 15 residues long. CDR1 is MGHDK and CDR2 is SYGVNS in the germline V gene. The V end lost 2 bases, the J end lost 2 bases, and 7 bases lay between the germline ends. The CDR3 sequence is CASSERTPGANVLTF. The CDR3 coding sequence is TGTGCCAGCAGTGAAAGGACTCCTGGGGCCAACGTCCTGACTTTC. Full variable domain (outside the CDR3, taken from reference TRBV25-1 and TRBJ2-6): EADIYQTPRYLVIGTGKKITLECSQTMGHDKMYWYQQDPGMELHLIHYSYGVNSTEKGDLSSESTVSRIRTEHFPLTLESARPSHTSQYLCASSERTPGANVLTFGAGSRLTVL.

The chain is built from TRBV28 and TRBJ1-3; 12 bases agree with TRBD1. This CDR3 is built from 17 residues. Germline CDR1 reads MDHEN; CDR2 reads SYDVKM. V lost 11 bases to trimming and J lost 3 bases; unmatched junction nucleotides: 14. The CDR3 sequence: CAAAGTGGFFDGNTIYF. CDR3 DNA sequence: TGTGCCGCCGCCGGGACAGGGGGCTTTTTTGATGGAAACACCATATATTTT.

The chain links TRBV2 to TRBJ2-2; possible D gene TRBD1, 6 bases. Trimming left V 8 bases short and J 5 bases short, with 15 bases between. This CDR3 is built from 14 residues. The germline V gene encodes CDR1 SNHLY and CDR2 FYNNEI. CDR3 loop: CASHFITGTGELFF. CDR3 DNA sequence: TGTGCCAGCCACTTTATAACAGGGACCGGGGAGCTGTTTTTT.

The J gene is TRBJ2-7, the V gene TRBV27; tentatively, D is TRBD1 or TRBD2 (6 bases each). V lost 5 bases and J 4 bases, leaving 12 bases between the germline ends. CDR1 is MNHEY and CDR2 is SMNVEV in the germline V gene (reference sequence). The length of the CDR3 is 13 residues. This chain's CDR3 is CASSGGGPYEQYF. The CDR3, as DNA: TGTGCCAGCAGTGGAGGGGGGCCGTACGAGCAGTACTTC.

The chain is built from TRBV4-1 and TRBJ2-3; D gene ambiguous. Looked up from germline, CDR1 is MGHRA and CDR2 is YSYEKL. V dropped 5 bases and J dropped 1 base, with 7 bases sitting between them. This CDR3 is 13 amino acids long. The CDR3 spells CASSSSGTDTQYF. CDR3 in DNA: TGCGCCAGCAGCTCCAGCGGCACAGATACGCAGTATTTT.

This sequence joins TRBV5-1 and TRBJ1-5, with 9 bases that match TRBD1. The germline V gene encodes CDR1 SGHRS and CDR2 YFSETQ. The CDR3 extends over 17 amino acids. Trimming took 0 bases from V and 1 from J; bases not matched to a gene: 5. The CDR3, as DNA: TGCGCCAGCAGCTTGGAACAGGGGGCCTCCAGCAATCAGCCCCAGCATTTT. Protein sequence: CASSLEQGASSNQPQHF.

The chain is built from TRBV7-6 and TRBJ1-3; TRBD1 matches at 7 bases. CDR1 SGHVS and CDR2 FNYEAQ come from the germline V gene. Losses at the gene ends were 4 bases for V and 3 bases for J; bases not matched to a gene: 3. The CDR3 consists of 14 residues. CDR3 loop: CASSSRTGGNTIYF. The CDR3 DNA reads TGTGCCAGCAGCTCACGGACAGGTGGAAACACCATATATTTT.

The chain employs TRBV15 and TRBJ2-7; D is unclear. From germline, CDR1 is LNHNV and CDR2 YYDKDF (reference sequence). The V and J ends lost 5 bases and 5 bases respectively, with 13 bases between them. The CDR3 length is 13 residues. CDR3 in DNA: TGTGCCACCAGCGGCGATGTTTGGGACGAGCAGTACTTC. This gives the protein CATSGDVWDEQYF.

In its sample, this clone ranks as medium-sized. The chain recombines TRBV5-6 with TRBJ2-1; TRBD1 is a possible D gene (6 bases). V was cut by 2 bases and J by 5 bases, with 11 bases left in between. From germline, CDR1 is SGHDT and CDR2 YYEEEE. This CDR3 spans 14 amino acids. The CDR3 DNA reads TGTGCCAGCAGCTTCCCGGGACATAACAATGAGCAGTTCTTC. Translating gives CASSFPGHNNEQFF. The full variable domain, in which reference TRBV5-6 and TRBJ2-1 provide the parts outside the CDR3, is DAGVTQSPTHLIKTRGQQVTLRCSPKSGHDTVSWYQQALGQGPQFIFQYYEEEERQRGNFPDRFSGHQFPNYSSELNVNALLLGDSALYLCASSFPGHNNEQFFGPGTRLTVL.

V and J are TRBV27 and TRBJ1-1, with 9 bases identical to TRBD1. The ends lost 10 bases at V and 3 bases at J; junction bases unmatched: 9. Germline V gives CDR1 MNHEY, CDR2 SMNVEV (reference sequence). CDR3 size: 14 residues. The CDR3 loop is CATRLRDRDTEAFF. CDR3 nucleotides: TGTGCCACCAGACTGCGGGACAGGGACACTGAAGCTTTCTTT.

The genes are TRBV6-6 and TRBJ2-7; 8 bases line up with TRBD1. The J segment lost 1 base and the V segment lost 5 bases, leaving 7 bases of the junction unmatched. Germline assignment: CDR1 MNHNY and CDR2 SVGAGI (reference sequence). The CDR3 has 15 residues. CDR3 sequence reads: CASSVKRDRSYEQYF. CDR3 in DNA: TGTGCCAGCAGTGTCAAGAGGGACAGGTCCTACGAGCAGTACTTC.

This clone was recorded once. This chain joins TRBV7-9 and TRBJ2-5, with D unclear. Between the trimmed V and J ends, which lost 7 bases and 5 bases, there was a span of 14 bases. The CDR3 is 13 residues long. CDR1 SEHNR and CDR2 FQNEAQ come from the germline V gene (reference sequence). CDR3 DNA sequence: TGTGCCAGCACCCCCCTCCCCCCGGAGACCCAGTACTTC. Protein: CASTPLPPETQYF.

The chain has TRBV2 and TRBJ2-5; 14 nucleotides align to TRBD2. V gave up 4 bases and J gave up 5 bases; unmatched junction bases: 6. The CDR3 length is 16 residues. Germline CDR1 SNHLY, CDR2 FYNNEI. The CDR3 DNA reads as TGTGCCAGCAGTGTTGGGACTAGCGGGAGTAGGGAGACCCAGTACTTC. Translation gives CASSVGTSGSRETQYF.

The V call is TRBV19, the J call TRBJ2-7; the D is unclear. Germline lookup yields CDR1 LNHDA and CDR2 SQIVND (reference sequence). The CDR3 runs to 13 residues. V lost 3 bases to trimming and J lost 3 bases, with 9 bases between them. CDR3 DNA: TGTGCCAGTAGTATGGGGAATAACTACGAGCAGTACTTC. Translating it yields CASSMGNNYEQYF.

The V and J genes are TRBV2 and TRBJ1-3; tentative D call: TRBD1 (5 bases). This CDR3 region has 15 residues. Trimming pared 3 bases from V and 4 bases from J, leaving 13 bases between. Germline CDR1 is SNHLY and CDR2 is FYNNEI. The DNA of the CDR3 is TGTGCCAGCAGTGATCAGGCGGGGCTCGGAAACACCATATATTTT. The encoded protein is CASSDQAGLGNTIYF.

The chain has TRBV27 and TRBJ2-7; TRBD2 is a possible D gene (6 bases). V lost 4 bases to trimming and J lost 3 bases, with 16 bases between them. In germline, CDR1 is MNHEY, CDR2 SMNVEV (reference sequence). The CDR3 length is 15 residues. CDR3 in DNA: TGTGCCAGCAGTTCCGCTAGACTAGTCCGCTACGAGCAGTACTTC. This encodes CASSSARLVRYEQYF.

This clone has a single count. The genes are TRBV29-1 and TRBJ2-3; D ambiguous. V was trimmed by 4 bases and J by 3 bases, leaving 2 bases between them. The CDR3 is 10 amino acids. Germline-derived CDR1 and CDR2 are SQVTM and ANQGSEA. The chain's CDR3 is CSVGTDTQYF. In DNA, the CDR3 is TGCAGCGTTGGGACAGATACGCAGTATTTT.

The V call is TRBV27, the J call TRBJ1-2; the D gene is possibly TRBD1 (5 bases). Trimming removed 6 bases at V and 11 bases at J, with 19 bases between. CDR1 MNHEY and CDR2 SMNVEV come from the germline V gene (reference sequence). This CDR3 spans 13 amino acids. This CDR3 is CASRQTGYLVYTF. CDR3 sequence (DNA): TGTGCCAGCAGACAAACAGGTTACCTGGTATACACCTTC.

The rearrangement joins TRBV19 to TRBJ2-1; 10 bases agree with TRBD2. Trimming cost V 4 bases and J 6 bases; bases outside gene matches: 3. The CDR3 is 14 residues long. Looked up from germline, CDR1 is LNHDA and CDR2 is SQIVND (reference sequence). The CDR3 region has the DNA TGTGCCAGTAGTACAGGACTAGCGGTCAATGAGCAGTTCTTC. This codes for CASSTGLAVNEQFF.

The chain is built from TRBV7-6 and TRBJ2-7, with D uncertain. Trimming removed 4 bases from V and 3 bases from J, with 7 bases in between. From germline, CDR1 is SGHVS and CDR2 FNYEAQ. This CDR3 spans 12 amino acids. This CDR3 reads CASSSPRYEQYF. CDR3 DNA: TGTGCCAGCAGCTCCCCTCGCTACGAGCAGTACTTC.

V and J are TRBV29-1 and TRBJ1-5, with a weak D call TRBD1 (5 bases). Germline values: CDR1 SQVTM, CDR2 ANQGSEA. The V and J ends lost 6 bases and 4 bases respectively, with 13 bases between them. This CDR3 has 13 residues. The CDR3: CSVSAPGNQPQHF. CDR3 nucleotides: TGCAGCGTCTCCGCCCCAGGGAATCAGCCCCAGCATTTT.

CDR3 nucleotide sequence: TGTGCCAGCAGCAACAGGGCCAACGATGAAAAACTGTTTTTT. Translated: CASSNRANDEKLFF. The chain couples TRBV6-6 to TRBJ1-4; perhaps TRBD1 as D (6 bases). The CDR3 runs 14 residues. Germline loops: CDR1 MNHNY, CDR2 SVGAGI (reference sequence). Trimming cost V 6 bases and J 6 bases, with 14 bases left between them.

The chain carries TRBV19 and TRBJ1-5; D is possibly TRBD1 (6 bases). The CDR3 runs 16 residues. V was clipped by 0 bases and J by 2 bases, with 11 bases between them. Germline loops: CDR1 LNHDA, CDR2 SQIVND (reference sequence). CDR3 loop: CASSIEGGLGNQPQHF. The CDR3 region has the DNA TGTGCCAGTAGTATAGAGGGGGGGCTCGGCAATCAGCCCCAGCATTTT.